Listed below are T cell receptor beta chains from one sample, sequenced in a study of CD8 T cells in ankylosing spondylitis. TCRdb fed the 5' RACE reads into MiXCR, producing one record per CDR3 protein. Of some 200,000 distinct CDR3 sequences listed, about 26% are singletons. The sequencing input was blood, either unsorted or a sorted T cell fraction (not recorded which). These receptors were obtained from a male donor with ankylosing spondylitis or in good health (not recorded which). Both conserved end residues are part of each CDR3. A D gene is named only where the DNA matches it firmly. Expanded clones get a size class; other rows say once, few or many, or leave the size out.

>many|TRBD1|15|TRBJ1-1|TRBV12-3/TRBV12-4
CASSSRQGIGTEAFF
TGTGCCAGCAGTTCGCGACAGGGCATCGGCACTGAAGCTTTCTTT
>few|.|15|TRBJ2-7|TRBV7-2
CASSLVVQTEYEQYF
TGTGCCAGCAGCTTGGTTGTACAAACCGAATACGAGCAGTACTTC
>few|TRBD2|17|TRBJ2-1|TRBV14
CASSPSPGTSGRVEQFF
TGTGCCAGCAGCCCTTCCCCCGGGACTAGCGGGAGAGTGGAGCAGTTCTTC
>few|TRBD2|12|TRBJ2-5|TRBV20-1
CSAFPGGETQYF
TGCAGTGCTTTCCCCGGGGGGGAGACCCAGTACTTC
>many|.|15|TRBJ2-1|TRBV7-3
CASSLRPETYNEQFF
TGTGCCAGCAGCTTACGTCCGGAAACTTACAATGAGCAGTTCTTC
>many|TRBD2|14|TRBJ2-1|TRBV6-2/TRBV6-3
CASKLRTSGIEQFF
TGTGCCAGCAAACTTCGGACTAGCGGGATTGAGCAGTTCTTC
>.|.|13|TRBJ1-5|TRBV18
CASSPDGGQPQHF
TGTGCCAGCTCACCCGATGGGGGTCAGCCCCAGCATTTT
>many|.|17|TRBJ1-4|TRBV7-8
CASSLVAPGSRGEKLFF
TGTGCCAGCAGCTTAGTGGCCCCGGGTTCTCGGGGGGAAAAACTGTTTTTT
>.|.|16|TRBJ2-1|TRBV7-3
CASSLTGQTTYNEQFF
TGTGCCAGCAGCTTAACGGGTCAGACGACCTACAATGAGCAGTTCTTC
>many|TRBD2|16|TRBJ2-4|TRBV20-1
CSAREWLAGVKNIQYF
TGCAGTGCTAGAGAATGGCTAGCGGGAGTCAAAAACATTCAGTACTTC
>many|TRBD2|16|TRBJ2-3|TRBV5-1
CASSVLLAGGTDTQYF
TGCGCCAGCAGCGTACTACTAGCGGGAGGGACAGATACGCAGTATTTT
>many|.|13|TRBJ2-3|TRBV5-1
CASSLKGADTQYF
TGCGCCAGCAGCTTGAAGGGAGCAGATACGCAGTATTTT
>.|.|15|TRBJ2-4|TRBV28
CASSRDTLAKNIQYF
TGTGCCAGCAGTCGGGACACCTTAGCCAAAAACATTCAGTACTTC
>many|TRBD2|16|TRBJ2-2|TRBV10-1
CASSLKKPGGTGELFF
TGCGCCAGCAGCCTCAAGAAGCCGGGAGGGACCGGGGAGCTGTTTTTT
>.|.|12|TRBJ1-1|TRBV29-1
CSVWGMNTEAFF
TGCAGCGTGTGGGGCATGAACACTGAAGCTTTCTTT
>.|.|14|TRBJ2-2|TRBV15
CATSRAGNTGELFF
TGTGCCACCAGCAGAGCCGGGAACACCGGGGAGCTGTTTTTT
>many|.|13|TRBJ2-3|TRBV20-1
CSAQGYGTDTQYF
TGCAGTGCCCAGGGGTACGGCACAGATACGCAGTATTTT
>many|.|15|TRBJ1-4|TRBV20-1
CSARAPGNSGGKLFF
TGCAGTGCTAGAGCTCCCGGAAACTCCGGCGGAAAACTGTTTTTT
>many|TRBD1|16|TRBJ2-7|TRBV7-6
CASSLVTPGGGTEQYF
TGTGCCAGCAGCTTAGTTACCCCAGGGGGTGGGACAGAGCAGTACTTC
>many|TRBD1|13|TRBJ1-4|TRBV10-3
CAISGTGGEKLFF
TGTGCCATCAGCGGGACAGGGGGTGAAAAACTGTTTTTT
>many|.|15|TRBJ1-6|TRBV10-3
CAISEQAAGNSPLHF
TGTGCCATCAGTGAGCAGGCGGCTGGAAATTCACCCCTCCACTTT
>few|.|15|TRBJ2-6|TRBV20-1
CSAFSAPGGANVLTF
TGCAGTGCTTTTTCCGCACCTGGTGGGGCCAACGTCCTGACTTTC
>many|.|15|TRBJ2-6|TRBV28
CASKRQGSGANVLTF
TGTGCCAGTAAACGCCAGGGATCTGGGGCCAACGTCCTGACTTTC
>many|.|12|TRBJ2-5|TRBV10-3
CAISERRETQYF
TGTGCCATCAGTGAAAGGAGGGAGACCCAGTACTTC